Each of the 30 T cell receptor beta chains below was sequenced from the same sample in a study of cytomegalovirus exposure and HLA in healthy donors. Researchers ran the PCR with 60 Vbeta and 13 Jbeta primers. Assay: immunoSEQ multiplex PCR; the TCRdb copy retains only in-frame clones and omits some. The sample holds some 120,000 clones; roughly 80% are singletons and the top ten take more than 3%. Sequencing input: PBMCs. The source of these receptors is a man aged 18 to 30 in good health and CMV-seropositive.

The genes are TRBV7-9 and TRBJ1-5, with D possibly matching TRBD1 (5 bases). The V end was cut by 4 bases, the J end by 4 bases, with 11 bases between. CDR1 and CDR2 (germline): SEHNR, FQNEAQ (reference sequence). This CDR3 is 14 amino acids long. CDR3 loop: CASSWGGNNQPQHF. The CDR3 DNA reads TGTGCCAGCAGCTGGGGGGGGAATAATCAGCCCCAGCATTTT.

The chain couples TRBV27 to TRBJ2-1, with D perhaps TRBD2 (6 bases). Per the germline V gene, CDR1 is MNHEY and CDR2 is SMNVEV (reference sequence). V lost 7 bases to trimming and J lost 9 bases, with 13 bases between them. This CDR3 is 12 amino acids long. The CDR3 DNA sequence: TGTGCCAGCAAGGAGGGAACGAGTGAGCAGTTCTTC. The encoded protein is CASKEGTSEQFF.

The J gene is TRBJ1-5, the V gene TRBV5-1; TRBD1 aligns across 9 bases. Germline CDR1 SGHRS, CDR2 YFSETQ. V was clipped by 4 bases and J by 6 bases; unmatched bases: 8. The CDR3 is 15 amino acids. The CDR3 region has the DNA TGCGCCAGCAGCGCCACAGGGGGCCTGGGTCAGCCCCAGCATTTT. The encoded protein is CASSATGGLGQPQHF.

The rearrangement links TRBV4-1 to TRBJ1-1; TRBD1 aligns across 11 bases. The CDR3 covers 16 residues. V shed 3 bases, J shed 3 bases, and the junction held 6 bases outside the gene matches. CDR1 is MGHRA and CDR2 is YSYEKL in the germline V gene. CDR3 residues: CASSQYPGQGDTEAFF. The CDR3 DNA reads TGCGCCAGCAGCCAGTACCCGGGACAGGGGGACACTGAAGCTTTCTTT.

This chain joins TRBV9 and TRBJ2-2; tentatively, D is TRBD1 (6 bases). Trimming took off 3 bases at V and 9 bases at J, with 18 bases between the two ends. Germline V CDR1 and CDR2: SGDLS, YYNGEE. The CDR3 is 15 residues long. The DNA of the CDR3 is TGTGCCAGCAGCGCGTCCGGGACACCGGGCCGGGAGCTGTTTTTT. Its protein product is CASSASGTPGRELFF.

This rearrangement joins TRBV11-2 to TRBJ2-2, with 14 positions matching TRBD2. Germline assignment: CDR1 SGHAT and CDR2 FQNNGV. The V gene end was trimmed by 3 bases and the J gene end by 4 bases; junction bases not matched to a gene: 1. This CDR3 comprises 16 residues. CDR3 sequence reads: CASSLGTSGGTGELFF. DNA for the CDR3: TGTGCCAGCAGCTTGGGGACTAGCGGGGGCACCGGGGAGCTGTTTTTT.

The chain has TRBV14 and TRBJ2-1; perhaps TRBD1 as D (7 bases). CDR1 is SGHDN, CDR2 FVKESK, per germline. The V end lost 2 bases, the J end lost 6 bases, and 26 bases lay between the germline ends. This CDR3 has 19 residues. CDR3 bases: TGTGCCAGCAGCCAAAGTCTATACCGGGGGACAGCCCAAGGCAATGAGCAGTTCTTC. Its translation: CASSQSLYRGTAQGNEQFF.

This clone was observed a handful of times. The V call is TRBV15, the J call TRBJ2-7; maybe TRBD1 (5 bases). CDR3 size: 16 residues. Trimming cost V 0 bases and J 6 bases, with 18 bases left between them. Per the germline V gene, CDR1 is LNHNV and CDR2 is YYDKDF (reference sequence). As DNA, the CDR3 is TGTGCCACCAGCAGAGATCCGGACGGAGCCCAGGGCGAGCAGTACTTC. Translating gives CATSRDPDGAQGEQYF.

This chain links TRBV6-1 with TRBJ2-7, with D possibly being TRBD1 (5 bases). The CDR3 has 16 amino acids. Germline V lookup: CDR1 MNHNS, CDR2 SASEGT. Trimming shortened V by 4 bases and J by 3 bases, and 19 bases separated the two germline ends. The CDR3 nucleotides are TGTGCCAGCAGTGTGCTTCAGGGAAGGTCTGGCTACGAGCAGTACTTC. The encoded protein is CASSVLQGRSGYEQYF.

V is TRBV19 and J is TRBJ1-1; D gene uncertain. The V end was cut by 1 base, the J end by 0 bases, with 6 bases between. The germline CDR1 and CDR2 sequences are LNHDA and SQIVND (reference sequence). The CDR3 consists of 14 residues. The CDR3 sequence: CASSIGGLNTEAFF. CDR3 in DNA: TGTGCCAGTAGTATAGGCGGGTTGAACACTGAAGCTTTCTTT.

The chain has TRBV19 and TRBJ1-5, with D unclear. Germline V gene data show CDR1 as LNHDA and CDR2 as SQIVND (reference sequence). The CDR3 has 14 amino acids. V was clipped by 7 bases and J by 0 bases, with 10 bases between them. The CDR3 is CASTQENSNQPQHF. As DNA, the CDR3 is TGTGCCAGTACTCAAGAGAATAGCAATCAGCCCCAGCATTTT.

The chain has TRBV4-1 and TRBJ1-6, with D perhaps matching TRBD1 (6 bases). Looked up from germline, CDR1 is MGHRA and CDR2 is YSYEKL. The CDR3 has 14 residues. The V end lost 0 bases, the J end lost 16 bases, and 16 bases lay between the germline ends. CDR3 in amino acids: CASSQDGTSSALHF. Here the CDR3 DNA reads TGCGCCAGCAGCCAAGACGGGACAAGTTCTGCGCTCCACTTT.

V and J are TRBV27 and TRBJ2-7; 11 bases are a match to TRBD2. Per germline, CDR1 MNHEY and CDR2 SMNVEV (reference sequence). Trimming took 5 bases from V and 5 from J; bases not matched to a gene: 11. The CDR3 consists of 16 residues. CDR3 in amino acids: CASSPTLAGVINEQYF. CDR3 nucleotide sequence: TGTGCCAGCAGTCCAACACTAGCGGGAGTTATCAACGAGCAGTACTTC.

This chain connects TRBV6-6 to TRBJ2-5; D is perhaps TRBD2 (6 bases). This CDR3 region has 16 residues. Germline V gene lookup returns CDR1 MNHNY and CDR2 SVGAGI (reference sequence). Trimming cost V 4 bases and J 2 bases, with 17 bases left between them. CDR3 coding DNA: TGTGCCAGCAGTTTTGGGCGGGGTACCATTCAAGAGACCCAGTACTTC. Translated: CASSFGRGTIQETQYF.

V usage is TRBV6-6 and J usage is TRBJ1-5, with a possible D match to TRBD1 (5 bases). Germline loops: CDR1 MNHNY, CDR2 SVGAGI (reference sequence). The CDR3 is 15 amino acids. The V end lost 0 bases, the J end lost 0 bases, and 6 bases lay between the germline ends. The CDR3 DNA follows: TGTGCCAGCAGTTACTCGACAGATAGCAATCAGCCCCAGCATTTT. It is translated as CASSYSTDSNQPQHF.

This clone was counted once. The same CDR3 arises from other DNA sequences in this sample as well. The rearrangement joins TRBV10-3 to TRBJ1-5; 7 bases fit TRBD1. Germline V gene sequence: CDR1 ENHRY, CDR2 SYGVKD. J gave up 5 bases and V 1 base, and 2 bases lay outside the gene matches. The length of the CDR3 is 14 residues. The CDR3 sequence is CAISEYRGDQPQHF. CDR3 DNA sequence: TGTGCCATCAGTGAGTACAGGGGAGATCAGCCCCAGCATTTT.

The chain is built from TRBV9 and TRBJ2-5; the match to TRBD1 covers 10 bases. V shed 4 bases, J shed 0 bases, and the junction held 3 bases outside the gene matches. Germline assignment: CDR1 SGDLS and CDR2 YYNGEE. This CDR3 region has 15 residues. This CDR3 reads CASSLGQGYQETQYF. In DNA form, the CDR3 reads TGTGCCAGCAGCTTGGGACAGGGGTACCAAGAGACCCAGTACTTC.

This chain connects TRBV2 to TRBJ2-3, with a weak D call TRBD1 (5 bases). This CDR3 has 13 amino acids. With 3 bases removed from V and 6 bases from J, the gap between germline ends came to 10 bases. From germline, CDR1 is SNHLY and CDR2 FYNNEI. CDR3 residues: CASSDRGHDTQYF. The CDR3 DNA follows: TGTGCCAGCAGTGACAGAGGACACGATACGCAGTATTTT. The entire variable domain, with the rest obtained from reference TRBV2 and TRBJ2-3, is as follows: EPEVTQTPSHQVTQMGQEVILRCVPISNHLYFYWYRQILGQKVEFLVSFYNNEISEKSEIFDDQFSVERPDGSNFTLKIRSTKLEDSAMYFCASSDRGHDTQYFGPGTRLTVL.

The rearrangement uses TRBV21-1 and TRBJ1-2. TRBV21-1 is an annotated pseudogene. This CDR3 comprises 16 residues. CDR3 sequence: CASSPEGTPLCGGYTF. CDR3 DNA sequence: TGTGCCAGCAGCCCGGAGGGTACCCCCTTATGTGGGGGCTACACCTTC.

The sample holds a few counts of this clone. The CDR3 DNA follows: TGTGCCTGGAGTTTACTTCGTGGTAGCGGGGAAGGGCAGTTCTTC. Residues: CAWSLLRGSGEGQFF. The chain links TRBV30 to TRBJ2-1, with 8 bases that match TRBD2. Germline V gives CDR1 GTSNPN, CDR2 SVGIG (reference sequence). This CDR3 has 15 residues. V was pared by 2 bases and J by 12 bases, with 15 bases of the junction left unmatched.

This clone turned up a few times. The chain links TRBV5-1 to TRBJ2-6, with 8 bases fitting TRBD2. The CDR3 is 16 residues long. CDR1 is SGHRS and CDR2 is YFSETQ in the germline V gene. The J segment lost 0 bases and the V segment lost 3 bases, leaving 2 bases of the junction unmatched. CDR3 nucleotide sequence: TGCGCCAGCAGCTCCGGGGGGGGCTCTGGGGCCAACGTCCTGACTTTC. Amino acids: CASSSGGGSGANVLTF.

This clone was found a few times. The chain combines TRBV5-1 with TRBJ2-5, with D tentatively TRBD2 (6 bases). V lost 4 bases to trimming and J lost 5 bases, with 15 bases between them. CDR1 is SGHRS, CDR2 YFSETQ, per germline. The CDR3 loop spans 14 amino acids. CDR3 DNA sequence: TGCGCCAGCAGCCCACTAGCCCGGGAGGAGACCCAGTACTTC. Protein sequence: CASSPLAREETQYF.

The chain carries TRBV6-5 and TRBJ2-6; tentatively, D is TRBD1 (5 bases). Germline values: CDR1 MNHEY, CDR2 SVGAGI. Trimming removed 1 base at V and 1 base at J, with 8 bases between. The CDR3 extends over 16 amino acids. The CDR3 bases are TGTGCCAGCAGTTACTTCTCAGGGTCTGGGGCCAACGTCCTGACTTTC. It translates to CASSYFSGSGANVLTF.

This clone was detected a few times. The chain recombines TRBV4-2 with TRBJ1-4, with 9 bases lining up with TRBD1. CDR1 is LGHNA, CDR2 YNFKEQ, per germline. The junction had 10 bases not matched to a gene; V was cut back by 0 bases and J by 8 bases. The CDR3 is 17 amino acids. The CDR3 reads CASSQEPETGGEEKLFF. The CDR3 nucleotides read TGTGCCAGCAGCCAAGAACCGGAGACAGGGGGAGAAGAAAAACTGTTTTTT.

The chain links TRBV6-5 to TRBJ1-5; no clear D. Germline loops: CDR1 MNHEY, CDR2 SVGAGI. V was trimmed by 0 bases and J by 0 bases, leaving 9 bases between them. The CDR3 is made up of 16 amino acids. CDR3 residues: CASSYSAEFSNQPQHF. CDR3 coding DNA: TGTGCCAGCAGTTACTCGGCAGAATTTAGCAATCAGCCCCAGCATTTT.

A few counts support this clone. This chain links TRBV7-8 with TRBJ2-1; no reliable D call. The V end lost 1 base, the J end lost 4 bases, and 8 bases lay between the germline ends. The germline CDR1 and CDR2 sequences are SGHVS and FQNEAQ. The CDR3 consists of 14 residues. CDR3 region: CASSLGYEYNEQFF. CDR3 nucleotide sequence: TGTGCCAGCAGCTTAGGTTATGAGTACAATGAGCAGTTCTTC.

The rearrangement uses TRBV7-9 and TRBJ2-1; 11 positions match TRBD2. The V segment lost 5 bases and the J segment 2 bases; nucleotides outside the gene matches: 8. Germline V gene lookup returns CDR1 SEHNR and CDR2 FQNEAQ (reference sequence). The CDR3 length is 17 residues. CDR3 amino acids: CASSGPGTSGAYNEQFF. The DNA of the CDR3 is TGTGCCAGCAGCGGGCCAGGGACTAGCGGAGCCTACAATGAGCAGTTCTTC.

This chain joins TRBV6-6 and TRBJ1-4, with a tentative D call TRBD1 (6 bases). CDR3 length: 15 amino acids. Trimming removed 7 bases at V and 0 bases at J, with 12 bases between. Germline V gene lookup returns CDR1 MNHNY and CDR2 SVGAGI (reference sequence). The CDR3 DNA is TGTGCCAGCATCGATAGACAGGCAACTAATGAAAAACTGTTTTTT. Translation gives CASIDRQATNEKLFF.

The gene calls are TRBV11-2 and TRBJ2-3, with 9 bases matching TRBD2. Germline CDR1 is SGHAT and CDR2 is FQNNGV. The CDR3 covers 18 residues. V gave up 2 bases and J gave up 0 bases; unmatched junction bases: 9. CDR3 coding DNA: TGTGCCAGCAGCTTAAATGAGGGTAGCGGGGGTAGCACAGATACGCAGTATTTT. It translates to CASSLNEGSGGSTDTQYF.

The CDR3 DNA follows: TGTGCCAGCAGCTTGGACAGAACATACGAGCAGTACTTC. Its protein is CASSLDRTYEQYF. The V and J genes are TRBV7-6 and TRBJ2-7; D possibly corresponds to TRBD1 (6 bases). The CDR3 contains 13 residues. Germline CDR1 and CDR2: SGHVS and FNYEAQ. V gave up 3 bases and J gave up 4 bases, with 10 bases separating them. The complete variable domain, with remaining parts taken from reference TRBV7-6 and TRBJ2-7, reads GAGVSQSPRYKVTKRGQDVALRCDPISGHVSLYWYRQALGQGPEFLTYFNYEAQQDKSGLPNDRFSAERPEGSISTLTIQRTEQRDSAMYRCASSLDRTYEQYFGPGTRLTVT.